The 19 T cell receptor beta chains given below trace back to one sample, sequenced in a study of blood T cell repertoires in COVID-19. TCRdb's table, derived via immunoSEQ multiplex PCR, lists solely in-frame clones and lacks some. The table shows fewer than 150,000 clones, with around 80% occurring only once. Material: peripheral blood. The source is a human donor in a cohort sampled during active COVID-19.

The gene calls are TRBV19 and TRBJ1-1, with no clear D. The CDR3 sequence is 14 residues long. CDR1 is LNHDA and CDR2 is SQIVND in the germline V gene (reference sequence). V was shortened by 6 bases and J by 1 base, with 12 bases between the two germline ends. The CDR3 is CASRGPGRNTEAFF. In DNA form, the CDR3 reads TGTGCCAGTAGAGGTCCGGGGAGGAACACTGAAGCTTTCTTT.

This chain joins TRBV2 and TRBJ2-3, with D possibly TRBD1 on 6 matching bases. The CDR3 is 15 residues long. The V end lost 3 bases, the J end lost 0 bases, and 10 bases lay between the germline ends. Germline V gene sequence: CDR1 SNHLY, CDR2 FYNNEI. The CDR3 reads CASSEQGTSTDTQYF. CDR3 DNA: TGTGCCAGCAGTGAGCAGGGGACGAGCACAGATACGCAGTATTTT.

J is TRBJ2-3 and V is TRBV27; 9 bases agree with TRBD2. Looked up from germline, CDR1 is MNHEY and CDR2 is SMNVEV (reference sequence). V lost 5 bases to trimming and J lost 2 bases; unmatched junction nucleotides: 8. The CDR3 covers 16 residues. CDR3 DNA sequence: TGTGCCAGCAGTACCTCTAGCGGGGAGTTCACAGATACGCAGTATTTT. This sequence encodes CASSTSSGEFTDTQYF.

There are a few counts of this clone. The V call is TRBV10-2, the J call TRBJ2-2; 8 bases are shared with TRBD2. The length of the CDR3 is 16 residues. Germline trimming cut 0 bases from V and 7 bases from J; bases unmatched to any gene: 7. Per the germline V gene, CDR1 is WSHSY and CDR2 is SAAADI. Here the CDR3 reads CASSESTGGAIGELFF. CDR3 bases: TGCGCCAGCAGTGAGTCGACCGGGGGGGCTATCGGGGAGCTGTTTTTT.

This clone was recorded only once. The gene calls are TRBV7-2 and TRBJ1-3; D is unresolved. The V end was cut by 5 bases, the J end by 4 bases, with 9 bases between. Germline loops: CDR1 SGHTA, CDR2 FQGNSA. This CDR3 is 13 amino acids long. The CDR3 nucleotides read TGTGCCAGCAGCCCCTTTCGGGGAAACACCATATATTTT. Protein: CASSPFRGNTIYF.

V gene TRBV4-3 combines with J gene TRBJ2-3; weak D call: TRBD2 (6 bases). CDR3 length equals 13 residues. V shed 4 bases and J shed 5 bases, with 10 bases lying between them. Germline V gene sequence: CDR1 LGHNA, CDR2 YSLEER. DNA of the CDR3: TGCGCCAGCAGCCTAGCGCGGGGAGATACGCAGTATTTT. Its translation is CASSLARGDTQYF.

The rearrangement joins TRBV9 to TRBJ1-1, with 8 bases fitting TRBD1. J was trimmed by 3 bases and V by 10 bases; bases with no gene match: 17. CDR3 length: 16 residues. The germline V gene has CDR1 SGDLS and CDR2 YYNGEE. CDR3 region: CAFRSRQGSRDTEAFF. In DNA, the CDR3 is TGTGCCTTTCGAAGTCGACAGGGGAGCAGGGACACTGAAGCTTTCTTT.

The rearrangement links TRBV5-4 to TRBJ2-3; D is uncertain. CDR1 and CDR2 from the germline V gene are SGHNT and YYREEE (reference sequence). V dropped 0 bases and J dropped 5 bases, with 7 bases sitting between them. The CDR3 sequence is 13 residues long. CDR3 sequence reads: CASSLGTKDTQYF. Here the CDR3 DNA reads TGTGCCAGCAGCTTGGGTACTAAAGATACGCAGTATTTT.

The chain is built from TRBV5-5 and TRBJ2-2; 8 bases line up with TRBD1. Trimming at V came to 1 base and at J to 5 bases, leaving 4 bases not matched to a gene. The CDR3 extends over 15 amino acids. Germline CDR1 and CDR2: SGHKS and YYEKEE (reference sequence). The CDR3 loop reads CASSLQGARTGELFF. The CDR3 DNA reads as TGTGCCAGCAGCTTGCAGGGGGCGAGGACCGGGGAGCTGTTTTTT.

The V and J genes are TRBV2 and TRBJ2-2, with TRBD1 as a possible D gene (5 bases). V was shortened by 7 bases and J by 5 bases, with 14 bases between the two germline ends. Germline loops: CDR1 SNHLY, CDR2 FYNNEI. The CDR3 consists of 14 residues. The CDR3 spells CASIPDQGTGELFF. The CDR3 bases are TGTGCCAGCATACCGGACCAGGGAACCGGGGAGCTGTTTTTT.

This clone is a singleton in its sample. The V and J genes are TRBV19 and TRBJ1-5; 7 bases fit TRBD1. The CDR3 runs 15 residues. Germline lookup yields CDR1 LNHDA and CDR2 SQIVND (reference sequence). J was trimmed by 4 bases and V by 7 bases; bases with no gene match: 10. The CDR3 is CASTFKGARNQPQHF. CDR3 bases: TGTGCCAGTACCTTTAAGGGGGCGCGAAATCAGCCCCAGCATTTT.

This chain connects TRBV4-1 to TRBJ2-1; the match to TRBD2 covers 10 bases. From germline, CDR1 is MGHRA and CDR2 YSYEKL. V was clipped by 5 bases and J by 3 bases; unmatched bases: 10. The CDR3 loop spans 17 amino acids. CDR3: CASSERVIAGGYNEQFF. The CDR3, as DNA: TGCGCCAGCAGCGAAAGGGTCATAGCGGGGGGCTACAATGAGCAGTTCTTC.

This clone was observed a handful of times. The CDR3 is CASSPGGTSMGELFF. CDR3 sequence (DNA): TGTGCCAGCAGCCCCGGTGGGACTAGTATGGGGGAGCTGTTTTTT. The V gene is TRBV5-4, the J gene TRBJ2-2; 8 bases line up with TRBD2. Germline V lookup: CDR1 SGHNT, CDR2 YYREEE (reference sequence). Trimming removed 4 bases from V and 8 bases from J; junction bases left unmatched: 10. The CDR3 is made up of 15 amino acids.

This clone occurred a few times. The gene calls are TRBV19 and TRBJ1-2, with 7 bases fitting TRBD1. The trim removed 5 bases at V and 10 bases at J, leaving 7 bases unmatched. CDR3 length: 12 amino acids. Germline-derived CDR1 and CDR2 are LNHDA and SQIVND (reference sequence). In DNA, the CDR3 is TGTGCCAGTAGTCAAGGGGGCTCTGACTACACCTTC. Residues: CASSQGGSDYTF.

V and J are TRBV11-2 and TRBJ2-1, with D perhaps matching TRBD1 (5 bases). Trimming pared 6 bases from V and 8 bases from J, leaving 23 bases between. The CDR3 is 16 residues long. Germline assignment: CDR1 SGHAT and CDR2 FQNNGV. DNA of the CDR3: TGTGCCAGCAGGGTTACCGCGACAGTGGTCCAAGATGAGCAGTTCTTC. It specifies CASRVTATVVQDEQFF.

The gene calls are TRBV3-1 (or the pseudogene TRBV3-2) and TRBJ2-2; 10 positions match TRBD1. CDR1 is LGHDT and CDR2 is YNNKEL in the germline V gene (reference sequence). This CDR3 spans 15 amino acids. The V segment lost 5 bases and the J segment 8 bases; nucleotides outside the gene matches: 8. The CDR3 DNA is TGTGCCAGCAGCTACCGGGACAGGGGAAGGGGGGAGCTGTTTTTT. Amino acids: CASSYRDRGRGELFF.

This chain links TRBV6-4 with TRBJ2-1; maybe TRBD2 (6 bases). This CDR3 has 11 amino acids. CDR1 is MRHNA, CDR2 SNTAGT, per germline. V was trimmed by 3 bases and J by 10 bases, leaving 7 bases between them. The CDR3: CASSEAGEQFF. CDR3 in DNA: TGTGCCAGCAGTGAGGCGGGAGAGCAGTTCTTC.

V gene TRBV5-1 combines with J gene TRBJ2-7; 9 bases map to TRBD1. CDR3 length: 16 amino acids. The germline V gene has CDR1 SGHRS and CDR2 YFSETQ. V gave up 4 bases and J gave up 3 bases; unmatched junction bases: 11. DNA for the CDR3: TGCGCCAGCAGCCCGAGGGCGGGACAGGGCATCTACGAGCAGTACTTC. Its protein is CASSPRAGQGIYEQYF.

This rearrangement joins TRBV9 to TRBJ2-1, with D possibly TRBD2 on 5 matching bases. CDR3 size: 14 residues. Trimming pared 0 bases from V and 5 bases from J, leaving 9 bases between. Germline lookup yields CDR1 SGDLS and CDR2 YYNGEE. The CDR3 reads CASSVEDLNNEQFF. CDR3 nucleotide sequence: TGTGCCAGCAGCGTAGAGGACTTGAACAATGAGCAGTTCTTC.